The 18 T cell receptor beta chains given below trace back to one sample, sequenced in a study of identical twins (dated by TCRdb to 2015 to 2016). The library was generated by 5' RACE. Sequencing used an Illumina HiSeq 2000. TCRdb handled the public reads itself, with Q25 trimming in fastp and clone calling in MiXCR, and kept productive beta chains. CDR3 protein sequences are deduplicated, and each keeps its most common genes and DNA. For this sample there are 240,000 or so distinct CDR3 sequences; roughly 13% appear just once. The ten largest make up roughly 4% of the sample. These data also featured in a second study, about yellow fever vaccine responses in identical twins.

Sample: memory (CD45RO+) T cells sorted from blood. In the paper's terms, the cell subset or site label means: CD45RO+ enriched T cells. The receptors were sampled from a woman in her late teens or twenties in good health.

In its sample, this clonotype was seen a few times. The V call is TRBV6-1, the J call TRBJ2-1; 8 bases fit TRBD1. The V segment lost 5 bases and the J segment 0 bases; nucleotides outside the gene matches: 0. Germline CDR1 reads MNHNS; CDR2 reads SASEGT. The CDR3 is 14 residues long. The CDR3 loop reads CASSTGGSYNEQFF. CDR3 nucleotides: TGTGCCAGCAGTACAGGGGGCTCCTACAATGAGCAGTTCTTC.

V gene TRBV7-2 combines with J gene TRBJ2-3, with D possibly being TRBD1 (6 bases). The CDR3 consists of 16 residues. Trimming shortened V by 5 bases and J by 4 bases, and 19 bases separated the two germline ends. Germline lookup yields CDR1 SGHTA and CDR2 FQGNSA. For the CDR3, the DNA is TGTGCCAGCAGCCCCACCTGGGGGCGAAGGGCAGATACGCAGTATTTT. This translates into CASSPTWGRRADTQYF.

Ten or more counts support this clonotype. This chain joins TRBV12-3 or TRBV12-4 and TRBJ2-1, with no clear D. The CDR3 is 12 amino acids. Trimming pared 5 bases from V and 9 bases from J, leaving 11 bases between. The CDR3, as DNA: TGTGCCAGCAGTCTAAGGAACAGTGAGCAGTTCTTC. It codes for CASSLRNSEQFF.

The J gene is TRBJ2-4, the V gene TRBV12-3 or TRBV12-4; a weak D match, TRBD2 (5 bases). V lost 3 bases to trimming and J lost 0 bases, with 15 bases between them. The length of the CDR3 is 17 residues. CDR3 sequence: CASSFLSSGLAKNIQYF. For the CDR3, the DNA is TGTGCCAGCAGTTTTTTGTCAAGCGGCCTAGCCAAAAACATTCAGTACTTC.

This clonotype was seen a handful of times. The chain is built from TRBV12-3 or TRBV12-4 and TRBJ2-5, with TRBD1 matching over 7 bases. This CDR3 spans 13 amino acids. V lost 3 bases and J lost 4; bases outside the gene matches: 2. The CDR3 DNA follows: TGTGCCAGCAGTTTCTGGGACAGAGAGACCCAGTACTTC. This translates into CASSFWDRETQYF.

In its sample, this clonotype was seen many times. This rearrangement joins TRBV14 to TRBJ2-1, with D perhaps assigned TRBD1 or TRBD2 (6 bases each). The V gene's germline CDR1 is SGHDN and CDR2 FVKESK. The CDR3 spans 15 residues. V was clipped by 6 bases and J by 4 bases, with 16 bases between them. CDR3 nucleotide sequence: TGTGCCAGCAGGCTAGGGGGGCTCTCATACAATGAGCAGTTCTTC. It is translated as CASRLGGLSYNEQFF. The complete variable domain, with remaining parts taken from reference TRBV14 and TRBJ2-1, reads EAGVTQFPSHSVIEKGQTVTLRCDPISGHDNLYWYRRVMGKEIKFLLHFVKESKQDESGMPNNRFLAERTGGTYSTLKVQPAELEDSGVYFCASRLGGLSYNEQFFGPGTRLTVL.

This clonotype was observed many times. This chain uses TRBV3-1 with TRBJ2-7; 8 positions match TRBD1. Trimming cost V 4 bases and J 6 bases; bases outside gene matches: 5. The CDR3 is 13 residues long. Germline CDR1 is LGHDT and CDR2 is YNNKEL (reference sequence). The CDR3 DNA reads as TGTGCCAGCAGCCTAAGGACAGGGCGCGAGCAGTACTTC. It is translated as CASSLRTGREQYF.

V usage is TRBV20-1 and J usage is TRBJ2-7; D is ambiguous. Germline V lookup: CDR1 DFQATT, CDR2 SNEGSKA (reference sequence). The length of the CDR3 is 14 residues. V shed 0 bases and J shed 2 bases, with 11 bases lying between them. The CDR3, as DNA: TGCAGTGCTAGAGATGGGATTACTCCCTACGAGCAGTACTTC. It encodes CSARDGITPYEQYF.

This clonotype was detected only a few times. The chain uses TRBV7-2 and TRBJ2-7; D is unclear. Germline V lookup: CDR1 SGHTA, CDR2 FQGNSA. The V end lost 2 bases, the J end lost 5 bases, and 4 bases lay between the germline ends. This CDR3 is built from 11 residues. CDR3 nucleotide sequence: TGTGCCAGCAGCTTACACGACGAGCAGTACTTC. Translating it yields CASSLHDEQYF. The full variable domain, completed using reference TRBV7-2 and TRBJ2-7, is GAGVSQSPSNKVTEKGKDVELRCDPISGHTALYWYRQSLGQGLEFLIYFQGNSAPDKSGLPSDRFSAERTGGSVSTLTIQRTQQEDSAVYLCASSLHDEQYFGPGTRLTVT.

This clonotype was detected a few times. The chain has TRBV7-3 and TRBJ2-3; 9 nucleotides line up with TRBD1. Looked up from germline, CDR1 is SGHTA and CDR2 is FQGTGA. This CDR3 comprises 15 residues. J gave up 6 bases and V 1 base, and 5 bases lay outside the gene matches. In nucleotides, the CDR3 is TGTGCCAGCAGCTTAATCGGGACAGGGACCGATACGCAGTATTTT. This gives the protein CASSLIGTGTDTQYF.

At least ten counts were recorded for this clonotype. The chain recombines TRBV20-1 with TRBJ2-3; D might be TRBD1 or TRBD2, each matching 5 bases. Looked up from germline, CDR1 is DFQATT and CDR2 is SNEGSKA (reference sequence). The V and J ends lost 6 bases and 4 bases respectively, with 11 bases between them. The CDR3 length is 12 residues. The CDR3 is CSARRGADTQYF. The CDR3 DNA is TGCAGTGCCCGACGGGGCGCAGATACGCAGTATTTT.

This clonotype was observed at least ten times. CDR3 bases: TGTGCCAGCAGTGAAGCTAGCGGGAGCCCAGATACGCAGTATTTT. This sequence encodes CASSEASGSPDTQYF. This chain connects TRBV6-1 to TRBJ2-3; TRBD2 matches at 9 bases. CDR3 length: 15 amino acids. Germline CDR1 reads MNHNS; CDR2 reads SASEGT. With V trimmed by 0 bases and J by 4 bases, 2 bases remained unmatched.

The table lists this clonotype with a count of one. The V gene is TRBV28, the J gene TRBJ2-7; TRBD2 might be the D (7 bases). CDR3 length: 14 amino acids. V was clipped by 10 bases and J by 2 bases, with 18 bases between them. From germline, CDR1 is MDHEN and CDR2 SYDVKM. DNA of the CDR3: TGTGCCACCGACGGCGGGGGCCAAACCTACGAGCAGTACTTC. It translates to CATDGGGQTYEQYF.

This sequence joins TRBV6-4 and TRBJ1-1, with D possibly matching TRBD1 (5 bases). The CDR3 extends over 13 amino acids. V lost 4 bases and J lost 1, with 7 bases in between. CDR1 is MRHNA, CDR2 SNTAGT, per germline. The CDR3 sequence: CASSAGANTEAFF. Here the CDR3 DNA reads TGTGCCAGCAGTGCCGGGGCGAACACTGAAGCTTTCTTT.

This clonotype was seen a handful of times. The chain is built from TRBV20-1 and TRBJ2-2; no definite D call. CDR3 size: 12 residues. CDR1 DFQATT and CDR2 SNEGSKA come from the germline V gene (reference sequence). The V and J ends lost 6 bases and 1 base respectively, with 6 bases between them. CDR3 in DNA: TGCAGTGCCCCACGGAACACCGGGGAGCTGTTTTTT. Its translation is CSAPRNTGELFF.

Remarks on this clonotype: A much larger clone sits a single nucleotide away, making a read error possible. V usage is TRBV11-3 and J usage is TRBJ1-6; perhaps TRBD1 as D (5 bases). The germline V gene has CDR1 SGHNT and CDR2 YENEEA. V dropped 3 bases and J dropped 8 bases, with 20 bases sitting between them. CDR3 size: 17 residues. Here the CDR3 DNA reads TGTGCCAGCAGCTTCGCCCCCGGGGTCTTAGGGGATTCACCCCTCCACTTT. Translation: CASSFAPGVLGDSPLHF.

This clonotype was seen repeatedly, ten times or more. This chain joins TRBV11-2 and TRBJ1-5; D is perhaps TRBD1 (6 bases). CDR1 and CDR2 from the germline V gene are SGHAT and FQNNGV. CDR3 length: 13 amino acids. Trimming stripped 4 bases from V and 4 bases from J, with 8 bases between. The CDR3 spells CASSSQGNQPQHF. The CDR3 DNA is TGTGCCAGCAGCTCACAGGGAAATCAGCCCCAGCATTTT.

In its sample, this clonotype was seen many times. The rearrangement uses TRBV6-2 or TRBV6-3 and TRBJ2-1; possible D gene TRBD2, 6 bases. There are 16 residues in the CDR3. V lost 5 bases to trimming and J lost 8 bases, with 22 bases between them. In germline, CDR1 is MNHEY, CDR2 SVGEGT. In DNA, the CDR3 is TGTGCCAGCAGTCCCCTGGGGCGGGACCTCCTCGATGAGCAGTTCTTC. This gives the protein CASSPLGRDLLDEQFF.